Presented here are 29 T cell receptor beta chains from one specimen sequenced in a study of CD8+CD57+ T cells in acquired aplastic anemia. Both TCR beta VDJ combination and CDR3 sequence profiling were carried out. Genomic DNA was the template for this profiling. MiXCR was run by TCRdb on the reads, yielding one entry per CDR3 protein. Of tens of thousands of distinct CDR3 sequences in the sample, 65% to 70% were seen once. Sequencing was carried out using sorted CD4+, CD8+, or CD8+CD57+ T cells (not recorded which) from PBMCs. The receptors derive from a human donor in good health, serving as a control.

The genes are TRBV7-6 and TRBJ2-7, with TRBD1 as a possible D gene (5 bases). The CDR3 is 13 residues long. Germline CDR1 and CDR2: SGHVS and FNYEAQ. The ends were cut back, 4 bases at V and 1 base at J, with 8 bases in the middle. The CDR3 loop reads CASSYGASYEQYF. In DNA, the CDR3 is TGTGCCAGCAGCTATGGGGCTTCCTACGAGCAGTACTTC.

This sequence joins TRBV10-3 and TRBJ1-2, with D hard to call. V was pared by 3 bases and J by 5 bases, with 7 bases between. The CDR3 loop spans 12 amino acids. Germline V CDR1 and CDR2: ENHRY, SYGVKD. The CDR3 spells CAISDGGYGYTF. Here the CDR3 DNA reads TGTGCCATCAGTGATGGCGGGTATGGCTACACCTTC.

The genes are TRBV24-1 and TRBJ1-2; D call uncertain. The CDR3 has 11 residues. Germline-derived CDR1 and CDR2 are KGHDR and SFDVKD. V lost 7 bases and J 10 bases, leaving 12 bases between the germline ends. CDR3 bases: TGTGCCACCAGCCGTGACGGATTCTACACCTTC. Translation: CATSRDGFYTF.

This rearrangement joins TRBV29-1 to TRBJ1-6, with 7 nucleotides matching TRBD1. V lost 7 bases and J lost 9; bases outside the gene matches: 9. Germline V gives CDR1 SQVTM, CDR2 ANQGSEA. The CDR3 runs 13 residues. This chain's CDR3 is CSAMTGSGSPLHF. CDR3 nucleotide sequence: TGCAGCGCCATGACAGGGTCGGGTTCACCCCTCCACTTT.

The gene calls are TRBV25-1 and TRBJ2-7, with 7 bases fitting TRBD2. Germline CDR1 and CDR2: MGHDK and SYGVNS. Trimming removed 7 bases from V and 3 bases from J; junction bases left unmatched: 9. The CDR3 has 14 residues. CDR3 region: CASIVKGGDYEQYF. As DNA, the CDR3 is TGTGCCAGCATCGTAAAGGGAGGGGACTACGAGCAGTACTTC.

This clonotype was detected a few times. This CDR3 is CASSAGGYSNEKLFF. The CDR3 coding sequence is TGTGCCAGCAGTGCCGGGGGATACTCAAATGAAAAACTGTTTTTT. The rearrangement links TRBV6-1 to TRBJ1-4, with D possibly matching TRBD1 (5 bases). From germline, CDR1 is MNHNS and CDR2 SASEGT. The CDR3 spans 15 residues. The V gene lost 4 bases and the J gene lost 5 bases, with 14 bases spanning the gap.

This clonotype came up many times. The CDR3 coding sequence is TGTGCCAGCAGCGTAGGACAGACCTATGGCTACACCTTC. It specifies CASSVGQTYGYTF. J is TRBJ1-2 and V is TRBV9, with a possible D match to TRBD1 (5 bases). The CDR3 spans 13 residues. V gave up 0 bases and J gave up 4 bases, with 7 bases separating them. Germline V lookup: CDR1 SGDLS, CDR2 YYNGEE.

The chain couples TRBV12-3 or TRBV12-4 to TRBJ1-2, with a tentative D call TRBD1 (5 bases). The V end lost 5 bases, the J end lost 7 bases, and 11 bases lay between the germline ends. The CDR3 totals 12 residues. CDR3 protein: CASSPGQGGYTF. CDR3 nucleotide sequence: TGTGCCAGCAGTCCGGGTCAGGGTGGCTACACCTTC.

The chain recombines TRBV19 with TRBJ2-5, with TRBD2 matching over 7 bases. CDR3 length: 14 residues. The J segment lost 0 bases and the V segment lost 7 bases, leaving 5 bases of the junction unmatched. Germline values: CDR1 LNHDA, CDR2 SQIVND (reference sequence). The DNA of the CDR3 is TGTGCCAGTACCACGGGGGGAAACCAAGAGACCCAGTACTTC. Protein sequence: CASTTGGNQETQYF.

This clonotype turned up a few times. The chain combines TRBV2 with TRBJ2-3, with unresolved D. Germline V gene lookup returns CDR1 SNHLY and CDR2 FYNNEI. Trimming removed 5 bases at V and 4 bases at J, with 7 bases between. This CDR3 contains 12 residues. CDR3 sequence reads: CASSSDPDTQYF. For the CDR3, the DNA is TGTGCCAGCAGTTCAGACCCAGATACGCAGTATTTT.

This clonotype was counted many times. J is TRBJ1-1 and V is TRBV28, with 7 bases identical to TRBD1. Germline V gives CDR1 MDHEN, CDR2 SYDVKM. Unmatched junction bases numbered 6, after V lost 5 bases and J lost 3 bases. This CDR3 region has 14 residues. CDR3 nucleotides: TGTGCCAGCAGTAGACGGGACAGCCACACTGAAGCTTTCTTT. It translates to CASSRRDSHTEAFF.

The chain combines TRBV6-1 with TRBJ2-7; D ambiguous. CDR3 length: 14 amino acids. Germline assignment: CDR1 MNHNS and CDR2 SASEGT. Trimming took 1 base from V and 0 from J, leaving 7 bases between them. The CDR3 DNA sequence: TGTGCCAGCAGTGAAGGGCGGAGCTCCTACGAGCAGTACTTC. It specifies CASSEGRSSYEQYF.

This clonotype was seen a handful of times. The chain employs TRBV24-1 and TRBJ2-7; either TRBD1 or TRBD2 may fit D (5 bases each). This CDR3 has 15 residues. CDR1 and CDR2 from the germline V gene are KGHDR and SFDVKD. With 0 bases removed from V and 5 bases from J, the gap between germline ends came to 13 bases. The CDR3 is CATSDLHEGPNEQYV. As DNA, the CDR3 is TGTGCCACCAGTGATTTGCACGAGGGGCCGAACGAGCAGTACGTC.

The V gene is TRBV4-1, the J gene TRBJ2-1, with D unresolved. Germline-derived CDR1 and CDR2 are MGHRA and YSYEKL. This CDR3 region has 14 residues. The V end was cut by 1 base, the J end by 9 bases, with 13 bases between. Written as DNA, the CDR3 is TGCGCCAGCAGCCAAGCCGCAGTACCTGCTGAGCAGTTCTTC. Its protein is CASSQAAVPAEQFF.

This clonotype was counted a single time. CDR3: CASSPDLRVPNSPLHF. CDR3 nucleotides: TGTGCCAGCAGCCCCGACCTCCGGGTGCCAAATTCACCCCTCCACTTT. This chain joins TRBV11-2 and TRBJ1-6; D is unresolved. Germline loops: CDR1 SGHAT, CDR2 FQNNGV. V lost 5 bases and J 7 bases, leaving 18 bases between the germline ends. This CDR3 region has 16 residues.

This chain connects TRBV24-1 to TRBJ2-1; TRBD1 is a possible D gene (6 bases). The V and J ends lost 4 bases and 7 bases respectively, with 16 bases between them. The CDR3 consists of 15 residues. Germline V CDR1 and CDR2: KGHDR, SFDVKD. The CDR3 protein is CATSEIRGLTNEQFF. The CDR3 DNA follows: TGTGCCACCAGTGAGATCAGGGGTTTGACAAATGAGCAGTTCTTC.

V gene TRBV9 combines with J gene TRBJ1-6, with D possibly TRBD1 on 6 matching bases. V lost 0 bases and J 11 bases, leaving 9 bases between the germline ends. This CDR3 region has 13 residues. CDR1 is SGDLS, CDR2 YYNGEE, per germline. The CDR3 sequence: CASSVVAGAPLHF. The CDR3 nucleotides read TGTGCCAGCAGCGTAGTTGCAGGGGCACCCCTCCACTTT.

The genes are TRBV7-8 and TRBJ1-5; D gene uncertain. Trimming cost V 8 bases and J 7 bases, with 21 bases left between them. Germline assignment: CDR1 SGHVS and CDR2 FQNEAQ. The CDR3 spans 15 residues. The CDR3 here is CASSPPDPSAQPQHF. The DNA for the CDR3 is TGTGCCAGCTCACCACCGGACCCTTCGGCCCAGCCCCAGCATTTT.

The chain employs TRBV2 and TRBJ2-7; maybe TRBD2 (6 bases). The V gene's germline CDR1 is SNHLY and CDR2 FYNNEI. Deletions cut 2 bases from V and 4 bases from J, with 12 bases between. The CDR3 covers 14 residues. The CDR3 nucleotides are TGTGCCAGCAGTGAACCCGGGGGTGGGTACGAGCAGTACTTC. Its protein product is CASSEPGGGYEQYF.

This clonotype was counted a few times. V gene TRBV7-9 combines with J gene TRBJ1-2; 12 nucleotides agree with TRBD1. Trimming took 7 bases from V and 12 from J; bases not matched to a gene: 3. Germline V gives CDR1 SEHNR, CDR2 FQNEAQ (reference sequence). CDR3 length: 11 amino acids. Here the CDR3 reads CASTGTGGNTF. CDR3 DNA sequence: TGTGCCAGCACTGGGACAGGGGGCAACACCTTC. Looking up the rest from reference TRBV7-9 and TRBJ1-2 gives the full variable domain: DTGVSQNPRHKITKRGQNVTFRCDPISEHNRLYWYRQTLGQGPEFLTYFQNEAQLEKSRLLSDRFSAERPKGSFSTLEIQRTEQGDSAMYLCASTGTGGNTFGSGTRLTVV.

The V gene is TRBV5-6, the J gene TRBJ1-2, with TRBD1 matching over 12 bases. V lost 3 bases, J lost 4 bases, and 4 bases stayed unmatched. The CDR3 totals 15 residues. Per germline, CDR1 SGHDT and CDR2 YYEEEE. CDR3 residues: CASSWGTGGLYGYTF. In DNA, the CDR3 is TGTGCCAGCAGCTGGGGGACAGGGGGCCTCTATGGCTACACCTTC.

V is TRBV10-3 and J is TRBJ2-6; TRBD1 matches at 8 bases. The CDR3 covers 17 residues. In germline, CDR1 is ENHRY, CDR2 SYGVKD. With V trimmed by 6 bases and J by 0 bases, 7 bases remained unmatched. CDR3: CAISDRGPYSGANVLTF. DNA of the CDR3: TGTGCCATCAGCGACAGGGGACCTTACTCTGGGGCCAACGTCCTGACTTTC.

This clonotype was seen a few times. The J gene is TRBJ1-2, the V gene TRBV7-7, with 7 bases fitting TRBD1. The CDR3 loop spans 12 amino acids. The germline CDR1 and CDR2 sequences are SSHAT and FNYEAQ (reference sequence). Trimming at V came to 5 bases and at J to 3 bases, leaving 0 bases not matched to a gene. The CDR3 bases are TGTGCCAGCAGCCAGGGGGACTATGGCTACACCTTC. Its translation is CASSQGDYGYTF. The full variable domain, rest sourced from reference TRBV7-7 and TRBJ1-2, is GAGVSQSPRYKVTKRGQDVTLRCDPISSHATLYWYQQALGQGPEFLTYFNYEAQPDKSGLPSDRFSAERPEGSISTLTIQRTEQRDSAMYRCASSQGDYGYTFGSGTRLTVV.

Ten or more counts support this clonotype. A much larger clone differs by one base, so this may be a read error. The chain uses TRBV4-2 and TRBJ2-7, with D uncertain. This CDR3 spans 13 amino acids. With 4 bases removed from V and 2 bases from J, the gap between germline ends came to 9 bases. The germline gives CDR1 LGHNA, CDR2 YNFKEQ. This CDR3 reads CASSRPLPYEQYF. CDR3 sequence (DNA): TGTGCCAGCAGCCGACCTCTCCCCTACGAGCAGTACTTC.

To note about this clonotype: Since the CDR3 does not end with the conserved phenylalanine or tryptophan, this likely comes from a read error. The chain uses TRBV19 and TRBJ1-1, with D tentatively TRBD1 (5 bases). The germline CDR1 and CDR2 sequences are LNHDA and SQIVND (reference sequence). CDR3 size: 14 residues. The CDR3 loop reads CASSWGRVNTEAFI. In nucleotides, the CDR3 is TGTGCCAGTAGTTGGGGACGGGTGAACACTGAGGCTTTCATT.

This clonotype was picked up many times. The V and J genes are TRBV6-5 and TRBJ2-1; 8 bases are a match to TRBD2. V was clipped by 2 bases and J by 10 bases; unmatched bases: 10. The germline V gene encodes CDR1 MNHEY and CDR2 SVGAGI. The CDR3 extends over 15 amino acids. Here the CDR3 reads CASSYMSGGGLEQFF. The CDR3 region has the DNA TGTGCCAGCAGTTACATGTCGGGGGGGGGGTTGGAGCAGTTCTTC.

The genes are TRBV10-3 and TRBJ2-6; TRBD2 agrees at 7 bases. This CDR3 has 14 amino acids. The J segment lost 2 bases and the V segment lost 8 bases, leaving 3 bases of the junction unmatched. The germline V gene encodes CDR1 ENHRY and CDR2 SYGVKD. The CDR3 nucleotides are TGTGCCATCTCGGGGACTACTGGGGCCAACGTCCTGACTTTC. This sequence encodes CAISGTTGANVLTF.

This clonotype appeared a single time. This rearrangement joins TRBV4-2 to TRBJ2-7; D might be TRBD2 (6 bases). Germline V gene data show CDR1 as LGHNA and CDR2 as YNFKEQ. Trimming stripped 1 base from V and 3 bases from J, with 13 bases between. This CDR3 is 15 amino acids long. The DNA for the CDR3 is TGTGCCAGCAGCCAAGCTTGGCAGGGAGGCTACGAGCAGTACTTC. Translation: CASSQAWQGGYEQYF.

The CDR3 loop reads CASSAGTGPYEQYF. The CDR3 coding sequence is TGTGCCAGTAGTGCCGGGACAGGACCCTACGAGCAGTACTTC. The chain links TRBV19 to TRBJ2-7; 8 bases map to TRBD1. CDR1 is LNHDA, CDR2 SQIVND, per germline (reference sequence). V lost 5 bases, J lost 2 bases, and 5 bases stayed unmatched. The CDR3 length is 14 residues.